One and the same sample provided the 18 T cell receptor beta chains below, sequenced in a study of blood T cells in healthy people across ages. Sample-barcoded 5' priming and a J-beta primer mix drove a second PCR of 7 to 11 cycles. TCRdb itself ran the 5' RACE reads through MiXCR, one entry per CDR3 protein. The sample records about 1.6 million distinct CDR3 sequences, around 36% being singletons. The sequenced sample consisted of blood. These receptors were collected from a woman younger than 45 in good health.

On this clonotype: A read error may explain this, as a much larger clone is one base away. The chain employs TRBV4-1 and TRBJ2-3; D ambiguous. Per the germline V gene, CDR1 is MGHRA and CDR2 is YSYEKL. The CDR3 runs to 14 residues. Here the CDR3 DNA reads TGCGCCAGCAGCCAAGATCCGAGATCAGATGCGCAGTATTTT. It yields the protein CASSQDPRSDAQYF.

This clonotype was seen only once. CDR3 sequence: CASSFPVQGAGDNEQFF. Here the CDR3 DNA reads TGCGCCAGCAGCTTCCCAGTTCAAGGAGCGGGAGACAATGAGCAGTTCTTC. The chain couples TRBV5-1 to TRBJ2-1, with 8 bases identical to TRBD2. CDR3 length: 17 amino acids. Per germline, CDR1 SGHRS and CDR2 YFSETQ. The V and J ends lost 2 bases and 5 bases, in that order; junction bases with no gene match: 12.

This chain connects TRBV20-1 to TRBJ2-5; 11 bases line up with TRBD2. V was clipped by 1 base and J by 4 bases; unmatched bases: 8. From germline, CDR1 is DFQATT and CDR2 SNEGSKA (reference sequence). This CDR3 has 16 residues. The CDR3 protein is CSARAGGLAGGETQYF. For the CDR3, the DNA is TGCAGTGCTAGAGCCGGAGGGCTAGCGGGGGGAGAGACCCAGTACTTC.

The chain links TRBV5-1 to TRBJ2-2; maybe TRBD1 (6 bases). Germline V gene lookup returns CDR1 SGHRS and CDR2 YFSETQ. CDR3 length equals 16 residues. Trimming took 7 bases from V and 2 from J, leaving 18 bases between them. Here the CDR3 DNA reads TGCGCCAGCTTTGGACAGCCCGGGGCAAACACCGGGGAGCTGTTTTTT. It codes for CASFGQPGANTGELFF.

In this sample, this clonotype turned up a few times. This sequence joins TRBV6-1 and TRBJ1-2, with D perhaps matching TRBD1 (5 bases). V was shortened by 6 bases and J by 4 bases, with 18 bases between the two germline ends. The CDR3 length is 15 residues. CDR1 MNHNS and CDR2 SASEGT come from the germline V gene. This CDR3 reads CASSLQQGLGYGYTF. The CDR3 nucleotides read TGTGCCAGCAGCCTACAGCAGGGTTTGGGCTATGGCTACACCTTC.

The V gene is TRBV27, the J gene TRBJ1-2, with a tentative D call TRBD1 (5 bases). Trimming shortened V by 0 bases and J by 0 bases, and 14 bases separated the two germline ends. This CDR3 comprises 17 residues. Germline CDR1 is MNHEY and CDR2 is SMNVEV (reference sequence). CDR3 coding DNA: TGTGCCAGCAGTTTATCGGTGCAGGGATATACTAACTATGGCTACACCTTC. This codes for CASSLSVQGYTNYGYTF.

About this clonotype itself: Its ends do not fully match the called genes, so a read error is possible. The V and J genes are TRBV27 and TRBJ2-7; D not certain. The CDR3 covers 13 residues. The germline V gene has CDR1 MNHEY and CDR2 SMNVEV (reference sequence). The CDR3 DNA reads TGTGTCAGCAGTCCCAGGTGGGGCTACGAGCAGTACTTC. It is translated as CVSSPRWGYEQYF.

This chain connects TRBV20-1 to TRBJ1-2; D is ambiguous. This CDR3 is built from 12 residues. The germline V gene has CDR1 DFQATT and CDR2 SNEGSKA (reference sequence). Trimming shortened V by 3 bases and J by 0 bases, and 5 bases separated the two germline ends. CDR3 in amino acids: CSASEANYGYTF. The CDR3 DNA reads as TGCAGTGCTAGTGAAGCTAACTATGGCTACACCTTC.

This clonotype turned up a few times. The genes are TRBV20-1 and TRBJ2-7; 7 bases map to TRBD1. V was clipped by 1 base and J by 5 bases; unmatched bases: 14. The V gene's germline CDR1 is DFQATT and CDR2 SNEGSKA (reference sequence). The CDR3 contains 16 residues. The CDR3 DNA reads as TGCAGTGCTAGAGCTGGGACAGTCAGAAGCTGGAACGAGCAGTACTTC. It is translated as CSARAGTVRSWNEQYF.

Comments on this clonotype: A read error may account for a junction end that differs from germline. The rearrangement links TRBV20-1 to TRBJ2-7; TRBD2 might be the D (5 bases). The CDR3 spans 12 residues. Germline V gene sequence: CDR1 DFQATT, CDR2 SNEGSKA (reference sequence). CDR3 loop: CSARGSSCEQYF. CDR3 nucleotide sequence: TGCAGTGCTAGGGGGAGCTCCTGCGAGCAGTACTTC.

V and J are TRBV30 and TRBJ1-2; D is perhaps TRBD1 (5 bases). The germline V gene encodes CDR1 GTSNPN and CDR2 SVGIG (reference sequence). V was trimmed by 1 base and J by 6 bases, leaving 9 bases between them. The CDR3 length is 12 residues. In DNA, the CDR3 is TGTGCCTGGAGTGGGGGGACGAATGGCTACACCTTC. Amino acid sequence: CAWSGGTNGYTF.

This clonotype was detected only a few times. The V gene is TRBV9, the J gene TRBJ1-2; D gene ambiguous. The ends were cut back, 2 bases at V and 7 bases at J, with 18 bases in the middle. Germline CDR1 and CDR2: SGDLS and YYNGEE. The CDR3 covers 15 residues. The CDR3 DNA sequence: TGTGCCAGCAGCGTCTACGCCGGGTCCTCCTGTGGCTACACCTTC. This gives the protein CASSVYAGSSCGYTF.

In its sample, this clonotype was seen many times. The rearrangement links TRBV29-1 to TRBJ2-3; 9 positions agree with TRBD1. The germline CDR1 and CDR2 sequences are SQVTM and ANQGSEA. This CDR3 has 13 amino acids. Germline trimming cut 6 bases from V and 4 bases from J; bases unmatched to any gene: 5. CDR3 in DNA: TGCAGCGTGGGACAGGGTTCAGCAGATACGCAGTATTTT. Protein sequence: CSVGQGSADTQYF.

This chain connects TRBV2 to TRBJ2-7; D is unresolved. This CDR3 spans 13 amino acids. V lost 8 bases to trimming and J lost 0 bases, with 11 bases between them. Germline V gives CDR1 SNHLY, CDR2 FYNNEI. This chain's CDR3 is CASGQFLSYEQYF. The CDR3 nucleotides are TGTGCCAGCGGCCAGTTCCTCTCCTACGAGCAGTACTTC.

In its sample, this clonotype was seen a few times. V is TRBV20-1 and J is TRBJ2-1; TRBD2 might be the D (6 bases). Trimming removed 0 bases from V and 8 bases from J, with 17 bases in between. This CDR3 region has 15 residues. Germline loops: CDR1 DFQATT, CDR2 SNEGSKA (reference sequence). CDR3 DNA: TGCAGTGCTAGAGATCTGGAGGGCCCTCGGGATGAGCAGTTCTTC. Residues: CSARDLEGPRDEQFF.

The chain couples TRBV6-6 to TRBJ1-1; possibly TRBD1 for D (5 bases). The CDR3 spans 16 residues. Germline V gives CDR1 MNHNY, CDR2 SVGAGI (reference sequence). The V end was cut by 2 bases, the J end by 1 base, with 14 bases between. The CDR3: CASSYPPDRKNTEAFF. The CDR3 bases are TGTGCCAGCAGTTACCCCCCCGACAGAAAGAACACTGAAGCTTTCTTT.

Only a few counts were recorded for this clonotype. This chain joins TRBV30 and TRBJ2-3; 15 nucleotides line up with TRBD2. The CDR3 extends over 15 amino acids. The germline V gene has CDR1 GTSNPN and CDR2 SVGIG (reference sequence). Trimming cost V 1 base and J 5 bases; bases outside gene matches: 1. The CDR3 is CAWSGGLAGGDTQYF. CDR3 DNA: TGTGCCTGGAGTGGGGGACTAGCGGGGGGAGATACGCAGTATTTT. Using reference TRBV30 and TRBJ2-3 for the parts outside the CDR3, the full variable domain is SQTIHQWPATLVQPVGSPLSLECTVEGTSNPNLYWYRQAAGRGLQLLFYSVGIGQISSEVPQNLSASRPQDRQFILSSKKLLLSDSGFYLCAWSGGLAGGDTQYFGPGTRLTVL.

This clonotype has a count of ten or more. The chain carries TRBV20-1 and TRBJ2-7; 8 bases agree with TRBD1. The CDR3 loop spans 14 amino acids. V gave up 7 bases and J gave up 2 bases; unmatched junction bases: 10. In germline, CDR1 is DFQATT, CDR2 SNEGSKA (reference sequence). The CDR3: CSVRSGQGAYEQYF. The CDR3 nucleotides read TGCAGTGTCAGGTCAGGACAGGGCGCCTACGAGCAGTACTTC.